This T cell receptor beta chain was retrieved from a study of blood T cell repertoires in COVID-19. For the study at large: Material from acute and convalescent COVID-19 was sourced from the United States, Italy and Spain. In each case, the material was cDNA or gDNA derived from T cells, B-cell-depleted T cells, or PBMCs.

The germline V gene has CDR1 ENHRY and CDR2 SYGVKD. CDR3 length: 16 amino acids. The V and J ends lost 4 bases and 3 bases respectively, with 13 bases between them. In the authors' methods: Reference gene primer amplification in the assay estimated nucleated cell counts. Using immunoSEQ multiplex PCR, the repertoire was profiled, and TCRdb retains in-frame clones only, with some absent. Clone size and the V and J calls come from that table; the DNA yielded D and trimming. The sample carries approximately 37,000 clones, around 90% recorded once. This clone appeared once. J is TRBJ1-6 and V is TRBV10-3, with a tentative D call TRBD1 (6 bases). This sequence originates from a man aged 50-59 years with active COVID-19. What was sequenced was peripheral blood. The CDR3 loop reads CAISVTTGHYNSPLHF. The CDR3 DNA reads as TGTGCCATCAGTGTAACGACAGGCCACTATAATTCACCCCTCCACTTT.